What follows are 12 T cell receptor beta chains derived from one specimen sequenced in a study of T-cell reconstitution after alpha-beta-depleted transplantation in children. Preparation of the TCRbeta library used unique molecular identifiers. TCRdb reprocessed the PCR reads with MiXCR, giving one entry per CDR3 protein. This sample has about 540,000 distinct CDR3 sequences, with approximately 20% found just once. Here the sequenced sample was PBMCs from the stem cell graft donor, taken from the stem cell graft. The source of these receptors is a human donor who donated a stem cell graft to a child with acute lymphoblastic leukemia.

The J gene is TRBJ2-7, the V gene TRBV12-3 or TRBV12-4; D might be TRBD1 (6 bases). The CDR3 loop spans 13 amino acids. The V gene lost 3 bases and the J gene lost 6 bases, with 12 bases spanning the gap. The CDR3 reads CASSFQGSAEQYF. DNA for the CDR3: TGTGCCAGCAGTTTCCAGGGGTCGGCCGAGCAGTACTTC.

This clonotype has a handful of counts. The chain carries TRBV6-5 and TRBJ1-1; a possible D gene is TRBD1 (5 bases). The CDR3 spans 14 residues. Germline V gene lookup returns CDR1 MNHEY and CDR2 SVGAGI. With 2 bases removed from V and 0 bases from J, the gap between germline ends came to 7 bases. The CDR3: CASSYRGMNTEAFF. For the CDR3, the DNA is TGTGCCAGCAGTTACAGGGGAATGAACACTGAAGCTTTCTTT.

This clonotype was seen a single time. The rearrangement links TRBV3-1 to TRBJ2-5, with D hard to call. The germline V gene has CDR1 LGHDT and CDR2 YNNKEL (reference sequence). This CDR3 contains 15 residues. Trimming removed 0 bases at V and 4 bases at J, with 12 bases between. This chain's CDR3 is CASSQDQRAGETQYF. CDR3 DNA: TGTGCCAGCAGCCAAGATCAAAGGGCCGGAGAGACCCAGTACTTC.

This clonotype was detected only a few times. The chain couples TRBV5-1 to TRBJ1-1; perhaps TRBD1 as D (5 bases). The V gene's germline CDR1 is SGHRS and CDR2 YFSETQ. The CDR3 runs 16 residues. Trimming removed 4 bases at V and 1 base at J, with 17 bases between. CDR3 protein: CASSPRGTYGNTEAFF. The DNA for the CDR3 is TGCGCCAGCAGCCCTCGGGGCACCTACGGGAACACTGAAGCTTTCTTT.

There are a few counts of this clonotype. The chain couples TRBV29-1 to TRBJ2-3; possible D gene TRBD1, 5 bases. Germline values: CDR1 SQVTM, CDR2 ANQGSEA. The V gene lost 6 bases and the J gene lost 2 bases, with 9 bases spanning the gap. The CDR3 consists of 12 residues. The CDR3 reads CSVDTFTDTQYF. In nucleotides, the CDR3 is TGCAGCGTGGACACTTTCACAGATACGCAGTATTTT.

This clonotype was seen just once. V and J are TRBV14 and TRBJ2-3; D might be TRBD1 (5 bases). This CDR3 contains 16 residues. Germline V gene data show CDR1 as SGHDN and CDR2 as FVKESK. V lost 0 bases and J lost 6, with 16 bases in between. CDR3 bases: TGTGCCAGCAGCCAAGATTGGGGCAGGCTGCGGGATACGCAGTATTTT. Translating it yields CASSQDWGRLRDTQYF. The whole variable domain, filled in from reference TRBV14 and TRBJ2-3, reads EAGVTQFPSHSVIEKGQTVTLRCDPISGHDNLYWYRRVMGKEIKFLLHFVKESKQDESGMPNNRFLAERTGGTYSTLKVQPAELEDSGVYFCASSQDWGRLRDTQYFGPGTRLTVL.

This clonotype was detected a few times. The chain combines TRBV12-3 or TRBV12-4 with TRBJ1-2; D unclear. There are 12 residues in the CDR3. V was cut by 3 bases and J by 6 bases, with 8 bases left in between. The CDR3 spells CASSFLGNGYTF. The CDR3 coding sequence is TGTGCCAGCAGTTTTTTGGGGAATGGCTACACCTTC.

V usage is TRBV5-6 and J usage is TRBJ2-4; D might be TRBD1 (5 bases). Germline V gene lookup returns CDR1 SGHDT and CDR2 YYEEEE. This CDR3 contains 16 residues. Trimming shortened V by 1 base and J by 0 bases, and 11 bases separated the two germline ends. In DNA, the CDR3 is TGTGCCAGCAGCTTGATTGGGGCACTAGCCAAAAACATTCAGTACTTC. Translated, it gives CASSLIGALAKNIQYF.

This clonotype was seen a handful of times. The genes are TRBV5-1 and TRBJ2-1; 12 bases are shared with TRBD2. CDR1 and CDR2 from the germline V gene are SGHRS and YFSETQ. The trim removed 5 bases at V and 5 bases at J, leaving 8 bases unmatched. The CDR3 covers 16 residues. CDR3 sequence reads: CASSYLAGGLDNEQFF. The CDR3 bases are TGCGCCAGCAGTTATCTAGCGGGAGGGTTGGACAATGAGCAGTTCTTC. The full variable domain, in which reference TRBV5-1 and TRBJ2-1 provide the parts outside the CDR3, is KAGVTQTPRYLIKTRGQQVTLSCSPISGHRSVSWYQQTPGQGLQFLFEYFSETQRNKGNFPGRFSGRQFSNSRSEMNVSTLELGDSALYLCASSYLAGGLDNEQFFGPGTRLTVL.

V is TRBV5-1 and J is TRBJ1-1; D is ambiguous. V was cut by 0 bases and J by 6 bases, with 15 bases left in between. This CDR3 contains 15 residues. Germline-derived CDR1 and CDR2 are SGHRS and YFSETQ. As DNA, the CDR3 is TGCGCCAGCAGCTTGGATACGCTTTTCCCTGCTGAAGCTTTCTTT. Translating it yields CASSLDTLFPAEAFF.

Only a few counts were recorded for this clonotype. This chain links TRBV12-3 or TRBV12-4 with TRBJ1-1, with D uncertain. Trimming cost V 2 bases and J 0 bases, with 7 bases left between them. The CDR3 has 14 amino acids. The CDR3 nucleotides read TGTGCCAGCAGTTTAAATCGGGTGAACACTGAAGCTTTCTTT. Translation gives CASSLNRVNTEAFF.

This clonotype turned up a few times. V usage is TRBV27 and J usage is TRBJ2-3, with D possibly being TRBD2 (6 bases). Germline loops: CDR1 MNHEY, CDR2 SMNVEV (reference sequence). With 10 bases removed from V and 1 base from J, the gap between germline ends came to 12 bases. This CDR3 has 13 residues. The CDR3 spells CATGPSGTDTQYF. Written as DNA, the CDR3 is TGTGCCACCGGGCCTAGCGGCACAGATACGCAGTATTTT.